A selection of T cell receptor beta chains follows, all from one sample in a study of blood T cells in healthy people across ages. TCRdb redid the calling of the 5' RACE reads with MiXCR, one entry per CDR3 protein. The sample consists of 1,100,000 or so distinct CDR3 sequences, around 45% of them appearing once. The source material was blood. All receptors come from a woman aged 60-70 years in good health. The CDR3 runs from the conserved cysteine through the conserved F or W. Fields, in order: CDR3 DNA, CDR3 protein, clone size, V gene, J gene, D gene. D genes are given only for firm matches. Clone size is shown for a subset of rows, as once, few, many or a class of expanded clone.

cdr3_nt: TGTGCCAGCGCGACCGACCTCGGGACTCGCGATGAGCAGTTCTTC
cdr3_aa: CASATDLGTRDEQFF
clone_size: few
v_call: TRBV6-1
j_call: TRBJ2-1
d_call: .

cdr3_nt: TGTGCCAGCACTCCGGGGGAGGGCTCCTACGAGCAGTACTTC
cdr3_aa: CASTPGEGSYEQYF
clone_size: few
v_call: TRBV6-6
j_call: TRBJ2-7
d_call: TRBD2

cdr3_nt: TGTGCCAGCAGCGCAACAGGGGACTCCTACGAGCAGTACTTC
cdr3_aa: CASSATGDSYEQYF
clone_size: few
v_call: TRBV7-9
j_call: TRBJ2-7
d_call: TRBD1

cdr3_nt: TGTGCCAGCAGTTCAGGAGCCTACTCCTACGAGCAGTACTTC
cdr3_aa: CASSSGAYSYEQYF
clone_size: .
v_call: TRBV12-3/TRBV12-4
j_call: TRBJ2-7
d_call: .

cdr3_nt: TGTGCCAGCAGTGCCAAGCACAGGGGGCGCCTCTTTGGGGCCAACGTCCTGACTTTC
cdr3_aa: CASSAKHRGRLFGANVLTF
clone_size: .
v_call: TRBV6-1
j_call: TRBJ2-6
d_call: TRBD1

cdr3_nt: TGTGTCATCAGTGTCGGAGGGACGGTTTACAATGAGCAGTACTTC
cdr3_aa: CVISVGGTVYNEQYF
clone_size: .
v_call: TRBV10-3
j_call: TRBJ2-5
d_call: .

cdr3_nt: TGTGCCAGCAGCTCTCCCTCAGTGTCGGGCCGCAATGAGCAGTTCTTC
cdr3_aa: CASSSPSVSGRNEQFF
clone_size: few
v_call: TRBV13
j_call: TRBJ2-1
d_call: .

cdr3_nt: TGTGCCAGCAGTTTATTGAGAGATACGCAGTATTTT
cdr3_aa: CASSLLRDTQYF
clone_size: many
v_call: TRBV12-3/TRBV12-4
j_call: TRBJ2-3
d_call: .

cdr3_nt: TGTGCCAGCAGCTTAGATCGACTAGCATATTACAATGAGCAGTTCTTC
cdr3_aa: CASSLDRLAYYNEQFF
clone_size: few
v_call: TRBV7-2
j_call: TRBJ2-1
d_call: TRBD2

cdr3_nt: TGTGCCAGCAGCTTTTCGGGGGCCTACGAGCAGTACTTC
cdr3_aa: CASSFSGAYEQYF
clone_size: many
v_call: TRBV7-9
j_call: TRBJ2-7
d_call: .

cdr3_nt: TGCGCCAGCAGCTTGGAGGGACCACATCTATACAATGAGCAGTTCTTC
cdr3_aa: CASSLEGPHLYNEQFF
clone_size: .
v_call: TRBV5-1
j_call: TRBJ2-1
d_call: .

cdr3_nt: TGTGCCAGCAGCCAAGAATTTGGCGGAGCCTACGAGCAGTACTTC
cdr3_aa: CASSQEFGGAYEQYF
clone_size: few
v_call: TRBV4-2
j_call: TRBJ2-7
d_call: .

cdr3_nt: TGCAGTGCGCCCAGACTAGGCTATGAGCAGTACTTC
cdr3_aa: CSAPRLGYEQYF
clone_size: .
v_call: TRBV20-1
j_call: TRBJ2-7
d_call: .

cdr3_nt: TGTGCCAGCAGCCTCAGGACAGGGGGCTGGGGTGAGCAGTACTTC
cdr3_aa: CASSLRTGGWGEQYF
clone_size: .
v_call: TRBV14
j_call: TRBJ2-5
d_call: TRBD1

cdr3_nt: TGTGCCATCAGTGCAGGGGCTGGGGGGGACATTCAGTACTTC
cdr3_aa: CAISAGAGGDIQYF
clone_size: .
v_call: TRBV10-3
j_call: TRBJ2-4
d_call: .

cdr3_nt: TGTGCCAGCAGCTACCGGGAACTAGCGGGTGATGAGCAGTACTTC
cdr3_aa: CASSYRELAGDEQYF
clone_size: few
v_call: TRBV7-9
j_call: TRBJ2-5
d_call: TRBD2

cdr3_nt: TGCGCCAGCAGCCAAGAGATCGGACTAGCGGGAGGACTAGATACCCAGTACTTC
cdr3_aa: CASSQEIGLAGGLDTQYF
clone_size: once
v_call: TRBV4-1
j_call: TRBJ2-5
d_call: TRBD2

cdr3_nt: TGTGCCAGCAGTCCCCTGGGACAGGGAATAAGCGAGCAGTACTTC
cdr3_aa: CASSPLGQGISEQYF
clone_size: .
v_call: TRBV2
j_call: TRBJ2-7
d_call: TRBD1

cdr3_nt: TGTGCCAGCAGTTTATCTAGCGGGGGTGGTGGGTATACGCAGTATTTT
cdr3_aa: CASSLSSGGGGYTQYF
clone_size: once
v_call: TRBV12-3/TRBV12-4
j_call: TRBJ2-3
d_call: TRBD2

cdr3_nt: TGCAGTGCTAGCCCACAGGGTCGCGAGCAGTACTTC
cdr3_aa: CSASPQGREQYF
clone_size: .
v_call: TRBV20-1
j_call: TRBJ2-7
d_call: .

cdr3_nt: TGCGCCAGCAGCTTGGAAGGCGAGGGTACGCAGTATTTT
cdr3_aa: CASSLEGEGTQYF
clone_size: few
v_call: TRBV5-1
j_call: TRBJ2-3
d_call: .

cdr3_nt: TGTGCCAGCAGCCAAGATTCGGGCAGGGGAAGGGGCTACACCTTC
cdr3_aa: CASSQDSGRGRGYTF
clone_size: many
v_call: TRBV4-2
j_call: TRBJ1-2
d_call: .

cdr3_nt: TGTGCCAGCAGTTTAGGAAGGGGCCCCGGAGAGACCCAGTACTTC
cdr3_aa: CASSLGRGPGETQYF
clone_size: few
v_call: TRBV27
j_call: TRBJ2-5
d_call: .

cdr3_nt: TGCGCCAGCAGCTTAAATAAGGACGAGCAGTACTTC
cdr3_aa: CASSLNKDEQYF
clone_size: few
v_call: TRBV5-1
j_call: TRBJ2-7
d_call: .

cdr3_nt: TGTGCCAGCTCACCGGGGAGCGACGAGCAGTACTTC
cdr3_aa: CASSPGSDEQYF
clone_size: many
v_call: TRBV18
j_call: TRBJ2-7
d_call: .

cdr3_nt: TGCAGTGCCCTTCACGGAACTAGCGGGAGCCGTCACGAGCAGTTCTTC
cdr3_aa: CSALHGTSGSRHEQFF
clone_size: .
v_call: TRBV20-1
j_call: TRBJ2-1
d_call: TRBD2

cdr3_nt: TGCAGTGCTGAGGGAACAGGCGGGAGGGCCGGGGAGACCCAGTACTTC
cdr3_aa: CSAEGTGGRAGETQYF
clone_size: few
v_call: TRBV20-1
j_call: TRBJ2-5
d_call: TRBD2

cdr3_nt: TGTGGGACTAGCGGGAGTTCTCCCTACGCGCAGTACTTC
cdr3_aa: CGTSGSSPYAQYF
clone_size: .
v_call: TRBV11-2
j_call: TRBJ2-5
d_call: TRBD2

cdr3_nt: TGTGCCAGCGAGGGGACGGGATATGGCTACACCTTC
cdr3_aa: CASEGTGYGYTF
clone_size: .
v_call: TRBV7-9
j_call: TRBJ1-2
d_call: .

cdr3_nt: TGCGCCAGCAGCGAGTGGACTAGCGGGAGGCGGCAGTTCTTC
cdr3_aa: CASSEWTSGRRQFF
clone_size: few
v_call: TRBV4-1
j_call: TRBJ2-1
d_call: TRBD2

cdr3_nt: TGTGCCAGCAGCCTATCACAGGGGGTGGATGGCTACACCTTC
cdr3_aa: CASSLSQGVDGYTF
clone_size: few
v_call: TRBV11-2
j_call: TRBJ1-2
d_call: TRBD1

cdr3_nt: TGTGCCAGCAGTCTCGAGCCCAATCACCCTTACGAGCAGTACTTC
cdr3_aa: CASSLEPNHPYEQYF
clone_size: .
v_call: TRBV2
j_call: TRBJ2-7
d_call: .

cdr3_nt: TGTGCCAGCAGCTACGCTACCCCCTACGAGCAGTACTTC
cdr3_aa: CASSYATPYEQYF
clone_size: few
v_call: TRBV7-9
j_call: TRBJ2-7
d_call: .

cdr3_nt: TGCAGCGTCCGGACAGAAGTCCCAACCGGGGAGCTGTTTTTT
cdr3_aa: CSVRTEVPTGELFF
clone_size: many
v_call: TRBV29-1
j_call: TRBJ2-2
d_call: .

cdr3_nt: TGCGCCAGCAGCTTGGAACGGACAAGTAATACCAACGTCCTGACTTTC
cdr3_aa: CASSLERTSNTNVLTF
clone_size: many
v_call: TRBV5-1
j_call: TRBJ2-6
d_call: .

cdr3_nt: TGTGCCATCAGTGAGGCGGCTACCTTCAGGAATGAGCAGTTCTTC
cdr3_aa: CAISEAATFRNEQFF
clone_size: few
v_call: TRBV10-3
j_call: TRBJ2-1
d_call: .

cdr3_nt: TGCGCCAGCAGCCATTCCGGCGTAGCCAAAAACATTCAGTACTTC
cdr3_aa: CASSHSGVAKNIQYF
clone_size: .
v_call: TRBV4-1
j_call: TRBJ2-4
d_call: .

cdr3_nt: TGTGCCAGCAGCTCGGGACTAGCGGGCTTGGAGCAGTTCTTC
cdr3_aa: CASSSGLAGLEQFF
clone_size: few
v_call: TRBV7-2
j_call: TRBJ2-1
d_call: TRBD2

cdr3_nt: TGTGCCAGCAGCTTAGAAGGGGAGGGCTACAATGAGCAGTTCTTC
cdr3_aa: CASSLEGEGYNEQFF
clone_size: .
v_call: TRBV11-3
j_call: TRBJ2-1
d_call: TRBD2

cdr3_nt: TGTGCCAGCAGTTTTAGGGGTGTGCGAACCTACGAGCAGTACTTC
cdr3_aa: CASSFRGVRTYEQYF
clone_size: .
v_call: TRBV12-3/TRBV12-4
j_call: TRBJ2-7
d_call: .

cdr3_nt: TGTGCCAGCAGCCAAGAAAGGGACCTCTACAATGAGCAGTTCTTC
cdr3_aa: CASSQERDLYNEQFF
clone_size: .
v_call: TRBV14
j_call: TRBJ2-1
d_call: .

cdr3_nt: TGCAGCGTTGAAGAGGGGTGGAACACTGAAGCTTTCTTT
cdr3_aa: CSVEEGWNTEAFF
clone_size: .
v_call: TRBV29-1
j_call: TRBJ1-1
d_call: .

cdr3_nt: TGTGCCAGCAACCAAGCGGGACTAGCGGGAGACCCTCCGTATTTT
cdr3_aa: CASNQAGLAGDPPYF
clone_size: .
v_call: TRBV14
j_call: TRBJ2-3
d_call: TRBD2

cdr3_nt: TGTGCCAGTAGGTGGTACAGGGGGCCAACTGGGGCCAACGTCCTGACTTTC
cdr3_aa: CASRWYRGPTGANVLTF
clone_size: many
v_call: TRBV19
j_call: TRBJ2-6
d_call: TRBD1

cdr3_nt: TGTGCCTTCCACCGGCTAGCGGGAGGCCGGGTGGACATTCAGTACTTC
cdr3_aa: CAFHRLAGGRVDIQYF
clone_size: few
v_call: TRBV30
j_call: TRBJ2-4
d_call: TRBD2

cdr3_nt: TGTGCCAGCTGGGGACTAGTTAGTAATGAGCAGTTCTTC
cdr3_aa: CASWGLVSNEQFF
clone_size: few
v_call: TRBV6-1
j_call: TRBJ2-1
d_call: TRBD2

cdr3_nt: TGTGCTAGTGGTTTGGAGATACAGGGCAAGGGCAATGAGCAGTTCTTC
cdr3_aa: CASGLEIQGKGNEQFF
clone_size: .
v_call: TRBV12-5
j_call: TRBJ2-1
d_call: .

cdr3_nt: TGTGCCAGCAGAAGCGGGAGGTTGGGCACCGGGGAGCTGTTTTTT
cdr3_aa: CASRSGRLGTGELFF
clone_size: .
v_call: TRBV6-5
j_call: TRBJ2-2
d_call: TRBD2

cdr3_nt: TGTGCCAGCAGTGAACTGACGGGATACACCATATATTTT
cdr3_aa: CASSELTGYTIYF
clone_size: .
v_call: TRBV25-1
j_call: TRBJ1-3
d_call: .